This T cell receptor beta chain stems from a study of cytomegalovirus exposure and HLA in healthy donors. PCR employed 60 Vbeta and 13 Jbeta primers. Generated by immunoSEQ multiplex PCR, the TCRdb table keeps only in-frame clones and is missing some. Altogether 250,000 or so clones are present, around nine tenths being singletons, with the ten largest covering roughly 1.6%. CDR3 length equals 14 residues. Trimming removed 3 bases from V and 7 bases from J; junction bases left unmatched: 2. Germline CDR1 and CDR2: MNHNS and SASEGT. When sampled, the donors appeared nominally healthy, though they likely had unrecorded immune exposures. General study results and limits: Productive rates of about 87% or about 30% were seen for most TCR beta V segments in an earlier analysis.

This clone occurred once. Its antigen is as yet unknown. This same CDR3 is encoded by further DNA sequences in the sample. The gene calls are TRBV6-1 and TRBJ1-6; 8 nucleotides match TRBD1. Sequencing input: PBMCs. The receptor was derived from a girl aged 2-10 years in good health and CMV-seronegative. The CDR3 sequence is CASSDRQGNSPLHF. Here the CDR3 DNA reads TGTGCCAGCAGTGATAGACAGGGGAATTCACCCCTCCACTTT.